The source of this T cell receptor beta chain is a study of T cells expressing NK-cell markers. The study's findings and limits: HCMV specificity was not established for the expanded NKG2C+ T cell clones. The same clonotypes also predominated in the CD3+CD56-NKG2C+ fraction of a handful of donors.

TCRdb reprocessed the 5' RACE reads and stores each CDR3 protein as one record, lacking DNA. The sample table sets out more than 120,000 distinct CDR3 sequences. As concerns this clonotype: Its antigen is unknown.

The sequencing sample was made of blood T cells: a sorted CD56 or NKG2C T cell subset, CD4+ or CD8+ T cells, or bulk PBMC T cells (not recorded which). The TCR originated in a man between 18 and 35 years old in good health.

CDR3: CASSFLGGQGFHQPQHF. The gene calls are TRBV28 and TRBJ1-5; TCRdb's D gene call, TRBD1, goes unchecked for lack of DNA. The CDR3 is 17 residues long. Germline V gives CDR1 MDHEN, CDR2 SYDVKM.